This T cell receptor beta chain originates from a study of T cells after yellow fever vaccination. Turning to the study itself: SMART-Seq v4 Ultra Low Input handled preparation of low-cell-number fractions.

This clonotype was counted at least ten times. Antigen specificity is unknown. Findings of the study overall: Few clonotypes appeared in both CD4 and CD8 compartments.

TCRdb re-derived calls from the 5' RACE reads in MiXCR, one entry per CDR3 protein. The table lists 310,000 or so distinct CDR3 sequences, around 3.9% of them singletons. Trimming removed 6 bases from V and 3 bases from J; junction bases left unmatched: 8. The CDR3 is 15 amino acids. CDR1 SQVTM and CDR2 ANQGSEA come from the germline V gene. V and J are TRBV29-1 and TRBJ2-4, with 10 bases fitting TRBD1. This sequence was found in a man between 18 and 29 years old who received the YFV17D yellow fever vaccine. The sequenced sample was PBMCs, obtained on the day of the yellow fever booster vaccination. The CDR3 loop is CSVYGQGGFKNIQYF. CDR3 bases: TGCAGCGTCTACGGACAGGGGGGTTTCAAAAACATTCAGTACTTC.